The 5 T cell receptor beta chains below all came from one sample that was sequenced in a study of blood T cell repertoires in COVID-19. Here immunoSEQ multiplex PCR was the method, and the copy in TCRdb shows in-frame clones only, minus some. The data contain under 300,000 clones, 80% to 95% of them seen just once; the ten biggest clones take up more than 0.65%. The sequencing sample was made of peripheral blood. These receptors were collected from a man aged 25 to 45 with COVID-19, enrolled during active disease.

The chain employs TRBV9 and TRBJ2-5; 7 bases agree with TRBD2. Germline V lookup: CDR1 SGDLS, CDR2 YYNGEE. Losses at the gene ends were 3 bases for V and 4 bases for J; bases not matched to a gene: 3. This CDR3 is 13 amino acids long. CDR3 DNA: TGTGCCAGCAGCGCAACTAGCGTAGAGACCCAGTACTTC. It is translated as CASSATSVETQYF.

This chain links TRBV5-1 with TRBJ2-4; a weak D match, TRBD2 (5 bases). Trimming pared 1 base from V and 3 bases from J, leaving 20 bases between. Germline loops: CDR1 SGHRS, CDR2 YFSETQ. The CDR3 has 18 residues. The CDR3 here is CASSLPPKEGHFKNIQYF. The CDR3 coding sequence is TGCGCCAGCAGCTTGCCCCCTAAAGAGGGCCATTTCAAAAACATTCAGTACTTC.

The rearrangement links TRBV27 to TRBJ1-2; 7 nucleotides agree with TRBD1. V lost 9 bases and J lost 6; bases outside the gene matches: 13. The V gene's germline CDR1 is MNHEY and CDR2 SMNVEV (reference sequence). CDR3 length: 14 amino acids. Here the CDR3 DNA reads TGTGCCAGTTCTTCGACAGGGTTGTTTGATGGCTACACCTTC. Translating it yields CASSSTGLFDGYTF.

The rearrangement uses TRBV7-6 and TRBJ2-3; TRBD1 aligns across 7 bases. The CDR3 consists of 15 residues. Germline V lookup: CDR1 SGHVS, CDR2 FNYEAQ. V lost 5 bases, J lost 2 bases, and 7 bases stayed unmatched. CDR3 coding DNA: TGTGCCAGCAGCCTCAGGGGGTTTCACACAGATACGCAGTATTTT. It specifies CASSLRGFHTDTQYF.

The CDR3 nucleotides are TGTGCCAGCAGCTTTGGGACTAGCGGGGGGGATACGCAGTATTTT. Its protein product is CASSFGTSGGDTQYF. V is TRBV5-4 and J is TRBJ2-3, with TRBD2 matching 15 bases. Germline lookup yields CDR1 SGHNT and CDR2 YYREEE (reference sequence). The CDR3 is 15 residues long. With V trimmed by 2 bases and J by 6 bases, 1 base remained unmatched.